Given below is one T cell receptor (beta chain) in context. This entry is derived from a study of blood T cell repertoires in COVID-19. Study as a whole: Researchers got acute and convalescent COVID-19 samples from the United States, Italy and Spain.

Patients at the Seattle site were enrolled during active infection and followed longitudinally. V lost 5 bases and J 1 base, leaving 17 bases between the germline ends. The CDR3 has 16 amino acids. Germline-derived CDR1 and CDR2 are PRHDT and FYEKMQ (reference sequence). Profiling relied on immunoSEQ multiplex PCR, and the TCRdb table lists in-frame clones only, not all of them. Seen here are 300,000 to 350,000 clones, about 91% observed once, and the top ten hold roughly a tenth. The sequence came from a man aged 25 to 45 with COVID-19, enrolled during active disease. The genes are TRBV13 and TRBJ1-1; maybe TRBD1 (6 bases). The source material was peripheral blood. The chain's CDR3 is CASSPIPRGANTEAFF. The CDR3 region has the DNA TGTGCCAGCAGCCCTATCCCTCGGGGGGCGAACACTGAAGCTTTCTTT.